The clone carrying this TCR beta chain was picked up many times. The CDR3 runs 15 residues. The ends lost 6 bases at V and 1 base at J; junction bases unmatched: 4. CDR1 is MRHNA, CDR2 SNTAGT, per germline. A TCRbeta library incorporating unique molecular identifiers was prepared. In TCRdb, the PCR reads were re-called with MiXCR into one record per CDR3 protein. The sample carries some 340,000 distinct CDR3 sequences, 10% recorded once. This specimen comes from a study of T-cell reconstitution after alpha-beta-depleted transplantation in children. The TCR sequence derives from a human donor who donated a stem cell graft to a child with acute lymphoblastic leukemia. The material sequenced was PBMCs from the stem cell graft donor, taken from the stem cell graft. The chain is built from TRBV6-4 and TRBJ2-3; 10 nucleotides match TRBD2. The CDR3 here is CASSEGLAGTDTQYF. The DNA of the CDR3 is TGTGCCAGCAGCGAAGGACTAGCGGGCACAGATACGCAGTATTTT.